These 11 T cell receptor beta chains share one sample of origin, sequenced in a study of OX40 agonist ivuxolimab in advanced cancers. Measured with immunoSEQ multiplex PCR; TCRdb has only the in-frame clones, and not every one. In the table there are around 100,000 clones, approximately 90% of which are singletons. Here the sequenced sample was CD4+ or CD8+ T cells sorted from blood, taken in a trial of the OX40 agonist ivuxolimab. All receptors come from an adult with an advanced solid tumor such as melanoma, head and neck, liver or kidney cancer.

The table lists this clone with a count of one. The chain links TRBV28 to TRBJ2-2, with no clear D. Between the trimmed V and J ends, which lost 3 bases and 2 bases, there was a span of 10 bases. The CDR3 is 15 amino acids. The germline gives CDR1 MDHEN, CDR2 SYDVKM. As DNA, the CDR3 is TGTGCCAGCAGTTTCAGGCCTTCCAACACCGGGGAGCTGTTTTTT. Encoded protein: CASSFRPSNTGELFF.

The J gene is TRBJ1-4, the V gene TRBV9; D remains ambiguous. Per germline, CDR1 SGDLS and CDR2 YYNGEE. This CDR3 comprises 14 residues. The V end lost 0 bases, the J end lost 10 bases, and 13 bases lay between the germline ends. Here the CDR3 reads CASSVGQDTPKLFF. As DNA, the CDR3 is TGTGCCAGCAGCGTAGGCCAAGATACCCCAAAACTGTTTTTT.

This chain uses TRBV27 with TRBJ2-7; no reliable D call. Germline values: CDR1 MNHEY, CDR2 SMNVEV (reference sequence). V was trimmed by 2 bases and J by 4 bases, leaving 9 bases between them. This CDR3 has 13 residues. The CDR3 DNA follows: TGTGCCAGCAGTTTAAGGTGGAAGTACGAGCAGTACTTC. Translation gives CASSLRWKYEQYF.

The chain couples TRBV28 to TRBJ1-3; 9 bases map to TRBD1. Germline CDR1 is MDHEN and CDR2 is SYDVKM. After removal of 4 bases from V and 2 bases from J, the junction contained 6 bases not matched to a gene. The CDR3 is made up of 16 amino acids. The CDR3 nucleotides are TGTGCCAGCAGTTCGTCCGGGACAGGGCCTGGAAACACCATATATTTT. This encodes CASSSSGTGPGNTIYF. Full variable domain (remainder filled in from reference TRBV28 and TRBJ1-3): DVKVTQSSRYLVKRTGEKVFLECVQDMDHENMFWYRQDPGLGLRLIYFSYDVKMKEKGDIPEGYSVSREKKERFSLILESASTNQTSMYLCASSSSGTGPGNTIYFGEGSWLTVV.

This clone was found once. The chain joins TRBV14 to TRBJ2-1; D gene uncertain. V was trimmed by 5 bases and J by 2 bases, leaving 13 bases between them. Germline assignment: CDR1 SGHDN and CDR2 FVKESK. This CDR3 region has 15 residues. Written as DNA, the CDR3 is TGTGCCAGCAGCTATCGAGGTGGGGCCTACAATGAGCAGTTCTTC. Translating it yields CASSYRGGAYNEQFF.

The rearrangement links TRBV6-6 to TRBJ2-2; 9 bases are a match to TRBD2. CDR3 size: 16 residues. The J segment lost 3 bases and the V segment lost 3 bases, leaving 5 bases of the junction unmatched. Germline loops: CDR1 MNHNY, CDR2 SVGAGI (reference sequence). CDR3 loop: CASSYRAGGYTGELFF. Here the CDR3 DNA reads TGTGCCAGCAGTTATCGAGCGGGAGGTTACACCGGGGAGCTGTTTTTT.

This clone has more than one count but fewer than ten. The rearrangement links TRBV4-2 to TRBJ1-1, with D perhaps TRBD1 (6 bases). Germline values: CDR1 LGHNA, CDR2 YNFKEQ. CDR3 length equals 13 residues. Deletions cut 1 base from V and 6 bases from J, with 9 bases between. CDR3 nucleotide sequence: TGTGCCAGCAGCCAAGGGAGGGGGTCTGAAGCTTTCTTT. Its protein is CASSQGRGSEAFF.

This chain links TRBV6-6 with TRBJ2-7; 7 positions agree with TRBD1. Germline V gene sequence: CDR1 MNHNY, CDR2 SVGAGI (reference sequence). The trim removed 5 bases at V and 0 bases at J, leaving 7 bases unmatched. The CDR3 is 15 residues long. CDR3 sequence (DNA): TGTGCCAGCAGTCCAGCCAGGGGGAGCTCCTACGAGCAGTACTTC. Translation gives CASSPARGSSYEQYF.

V gene TRBV28 combines with J gene TRBJ1-2, with unresolved D. Looked up from germline, CDR1 is MDHEN and CDR2 is SYDVKM. Between the trimmed V and J ends, which lost 7 bases and 2 bases, there was a span of 8 bases. This CDR3 comprises 12 residues. The DNA for the CDR3 is TGTGCCAGCACCCCCAGAAACTATGGCTACACCTTC. Translating it yields CASTPRNYGYTF.

This clone appeared once. V gene TRBV5-1 combines with J gene TRBJ2-7, with D hard to call. The CDR3 consists of 13 residues. CDR1 SGHRS and CDR2 YFSETQ come from the germline V gene. The V and J ends lost 2 bases and 7 bases respectively, with 13 bases between them. The CDR3 DNA follows: TGCGCCAGCAGCTTAGATGGTGATGGGGAGCAGTACTTC. As protein: CASSLDGDGEQYF.

The chain carries TRBV18 and TRBJ1-3, with no clear D. V lost 2 bases, J lost 4 bases, and 9 bases lay in between. This CDR3 contains 14 residues. Germline lookup yields CDR1 KGHSH and CDR2 LQKENI. This chain's CDR3 is CASSPGVAGNTIYF. The DNA for the CDR3 is TGTGCCAGCTCACCAGGCGTTGCCGGAAACACCATATATTTT.